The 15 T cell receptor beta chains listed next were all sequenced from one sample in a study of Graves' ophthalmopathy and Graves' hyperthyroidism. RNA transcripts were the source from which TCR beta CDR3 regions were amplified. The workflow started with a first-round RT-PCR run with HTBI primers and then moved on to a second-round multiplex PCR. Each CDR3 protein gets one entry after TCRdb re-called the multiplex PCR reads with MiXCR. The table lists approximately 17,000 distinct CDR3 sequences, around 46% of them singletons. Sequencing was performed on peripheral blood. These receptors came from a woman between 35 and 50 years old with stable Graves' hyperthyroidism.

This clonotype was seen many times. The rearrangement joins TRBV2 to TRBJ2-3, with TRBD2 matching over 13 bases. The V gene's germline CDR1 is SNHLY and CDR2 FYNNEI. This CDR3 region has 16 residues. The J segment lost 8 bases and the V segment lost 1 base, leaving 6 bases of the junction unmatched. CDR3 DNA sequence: TGTGCCAGCAGTGAAGAGGTTACTAGCGGGAGGGGTACGCAGTATTTT. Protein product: CASSEEVTSGRGTQYF.

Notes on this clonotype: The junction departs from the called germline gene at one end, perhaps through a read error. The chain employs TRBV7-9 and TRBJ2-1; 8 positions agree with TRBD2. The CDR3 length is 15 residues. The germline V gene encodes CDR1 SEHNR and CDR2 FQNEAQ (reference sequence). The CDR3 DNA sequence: TGTGCCGGCAGCTTAACGGACGGGGGGGGCAATGAGCAGTTCTTC. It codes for CAGSLTDGGGNEQFF.

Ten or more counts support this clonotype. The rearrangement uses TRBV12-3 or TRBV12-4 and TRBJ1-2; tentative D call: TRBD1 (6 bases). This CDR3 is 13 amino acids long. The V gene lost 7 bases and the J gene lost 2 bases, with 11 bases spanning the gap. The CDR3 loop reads CASIEGVNYGYTF. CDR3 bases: TGTGCCAGCATTGAGGGGGTGAACTATGGCTACACCTTC.

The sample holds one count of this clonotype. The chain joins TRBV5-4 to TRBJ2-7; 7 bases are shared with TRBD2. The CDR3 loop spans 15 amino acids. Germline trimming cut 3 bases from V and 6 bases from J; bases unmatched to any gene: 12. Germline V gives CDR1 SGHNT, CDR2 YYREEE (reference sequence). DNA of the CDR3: TGTGCCAGCAGCTCGGGAGGTGGAGAAGGGCTCGAGCAGTACTTC. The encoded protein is CASSSGGGEGLEQYF.

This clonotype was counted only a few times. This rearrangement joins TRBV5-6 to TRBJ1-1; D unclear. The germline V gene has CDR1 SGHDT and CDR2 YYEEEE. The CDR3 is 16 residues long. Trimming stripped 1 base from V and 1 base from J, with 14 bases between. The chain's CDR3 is CASSLTFGVENTEAFF. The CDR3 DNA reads TGTGCCAGCAGCTTGACATTTGGAGTAGAGAACACTGAAGCTTTCTTT.

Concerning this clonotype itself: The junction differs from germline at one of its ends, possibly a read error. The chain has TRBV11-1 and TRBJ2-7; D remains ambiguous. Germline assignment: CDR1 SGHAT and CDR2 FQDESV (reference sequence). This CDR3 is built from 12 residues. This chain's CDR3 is CASSLGTYEQYF. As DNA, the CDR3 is TGCGCCAGCAGCTTAGGAACCTACGAGCAGTACTTC.

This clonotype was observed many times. In DNA form, the CDR3 reads TGCAGTGCTGCCTGCGGAGGGGGCTTGGGAGAGACCCAGTACTTC. This encodes CSAACGGGLGETQYF. J is TRBJ2-5 and V is TRBV20-1; tentative D call: TRBD1 (7 bases). The V end was cut by 5 bases, the J end by 4 bases, with 20 bases between. From germline, CDR1 is DFQATT and CDR2 SNEGSKA (reference sequence). This CDR3 spans 15 amino acids.

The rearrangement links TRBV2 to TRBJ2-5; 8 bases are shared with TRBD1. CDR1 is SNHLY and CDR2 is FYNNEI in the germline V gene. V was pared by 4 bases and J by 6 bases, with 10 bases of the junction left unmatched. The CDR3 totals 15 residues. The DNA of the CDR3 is TGTGCCAGCAGTGGGGTGGCAGGGGGCAGGAAGACCCAGTACTTC. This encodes CASSGVAGGRKTQYF.

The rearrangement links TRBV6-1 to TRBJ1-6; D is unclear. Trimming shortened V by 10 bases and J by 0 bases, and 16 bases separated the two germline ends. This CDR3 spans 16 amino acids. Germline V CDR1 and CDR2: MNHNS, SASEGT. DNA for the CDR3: TGTGCCAACCGTTTTCCTGCAAGCTCCTATAATTCACCCCTCCACTTT. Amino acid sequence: CANRFPASSYNSPLHF.

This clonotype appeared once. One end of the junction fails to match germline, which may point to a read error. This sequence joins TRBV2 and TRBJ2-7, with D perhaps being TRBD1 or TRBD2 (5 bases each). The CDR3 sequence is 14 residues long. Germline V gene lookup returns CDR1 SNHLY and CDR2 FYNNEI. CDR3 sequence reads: CASSDAGTTYEPYF. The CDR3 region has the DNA TGTGCCAGCAGTGATGCCGGGACGACTTACGAGCCGTACTTC.

The CDR3 reads CASSERGLNLRYEQYF. CDR3 in DNA: TGTGCCAGCAGTGAAAGAGGACTTAACTTGCGCTACGAGCAGTACTTC. This sequence joins TRBV6-1 and TRBJ2-7; TRBD2 might be the D (5 bases). V lost 2 bases and J 3 bases, leaving 17 bases between the germline ends. The germline CDR1 and CDR2 sequences are MNHNS and SASEGT. There are 16 residues in the CDR3.

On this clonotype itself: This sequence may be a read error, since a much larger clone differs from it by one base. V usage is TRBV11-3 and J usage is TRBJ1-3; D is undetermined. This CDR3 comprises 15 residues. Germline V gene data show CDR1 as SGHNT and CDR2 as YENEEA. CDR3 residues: CASSLGRNSGNTIHF. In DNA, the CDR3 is TGTGCCAGCAGCTTAGGACGGAACTCTGGAAACACCATACATTTT.

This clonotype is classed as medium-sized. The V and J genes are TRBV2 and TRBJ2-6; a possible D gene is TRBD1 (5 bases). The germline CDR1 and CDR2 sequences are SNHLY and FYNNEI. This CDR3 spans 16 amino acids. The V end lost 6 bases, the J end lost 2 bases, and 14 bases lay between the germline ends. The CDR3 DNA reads TGTGCCAGCAGAAGCCCGCAGGGCGCTGGGGCCAACGTCCTGACTTTC. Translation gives CASRSPQGAGANVLTF.

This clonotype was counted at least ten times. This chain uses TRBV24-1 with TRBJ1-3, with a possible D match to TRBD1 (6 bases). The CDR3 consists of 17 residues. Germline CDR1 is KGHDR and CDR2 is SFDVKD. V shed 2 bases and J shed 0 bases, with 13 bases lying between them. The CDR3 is CATSDSKSQGSGNTIYF. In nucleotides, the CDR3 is TGTGCCACCAGTGATTCCAAATCACAGGGCTCTGGAAACACCATATATTTT.

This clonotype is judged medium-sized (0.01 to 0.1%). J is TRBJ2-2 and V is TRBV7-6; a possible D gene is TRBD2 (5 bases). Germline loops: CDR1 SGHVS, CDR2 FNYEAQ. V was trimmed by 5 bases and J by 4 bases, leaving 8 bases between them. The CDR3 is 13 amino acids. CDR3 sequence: CASSESGTGELFF. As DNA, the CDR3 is TGTGCCAGCAGCGAAAGCGGCACCGGGGAGCTGTTTTTT.